These 19 T cell receptor beta chains were sequenced from one sample in a study of early T cells in non-severe SARS-CoV-2 infection. One entry per CDR3 protein results from TCRdb running MiXCR on the 5' RACE reads. The sample lists 20,000 to 25,000 distinct CDR3 sequences, 5.3% seen once, with around 10% in the top ten. What was sequenced was whole blood. The receptors stem from an adult who was a healthcare worker with PCR-confirmed SARS-CoV-2 infection or an uninfected control (not recorded which).

This clonotype was seen repeatedly, ten times or more. The chain is built from TRBV5-4 and TRBJ2-3; TRBD1 agrees at 8 bases. Germline CDR1 reads SGHNT; CDR2 reads YYREEE (reference sequence). The CDR3 extends over 16 amino acids. V shed 4 bases, J shed 2 bases, and the junction held 9 bases outside the gene matches. CDR3 DNA: TGTGCCAGCAGCGCCGGACAGGGTTCCATCACAGATACGCAGTATTTT. This codes for CASSAGQGSITDTQYF.

This clonotype was picked up many times. The chain carries TRBV28 and TRBJ2-1; D gene uncertain. This CDR3 spans 15 amino acids. Trimming cost V 4 bases and J 10 bases, with 20 bases left between them. The germline gives CDR1 MDHEN, CDR2 SYDVKM. The CDR3 sequence: CASSSQDQSLLEQFF. The CDR3, as DNA: TGTGCCAGCAGTTCTCAAGACCAGAGCCTGCTAGAGCAGTTCTTC.

This clonotype was detected only a few times. This sequence joins TRBV7-9 and TRBJ2-2; D unclear. Germline assignment: CDR1 SEHNR and CDR2 FQNEAQ (reference sequence). V lost 2 bases and J 4 bases, leaving 11 bases between the germline ends. The CDR3 runs to 15 residues. The CDR3 bases are TGTGCCAGCAGCTTAATTTTTGTGGGCACCGGGGAGCTGTTTTTT. Protein sequence: CASSLIFVGTGELFF.

This clonotype was seen ten or more times. The chain employs TRBV7-9 and TRBJ1-5, with D perhaps matching TRBD1 (5 bases). Looked up from germline, CDR1 is SEHNR and CDR2 is FQNEAQ (reference sequence). V shed 5 bases and J shed 6 bases, with 14 bases lying between them. There are 14 residues in the CDR3. The CDR3 DNA reads TGTGCCAGCAGCCCGATGCAGGGTGGTCAGCCCCAGCATTTT. Amino acids: CASSPMQGGQPQHF.

The chain combines TRBV30 with TRBJ1-1, with D tentatively TRBD1 (5 bases). The germline gives CDR1 GTSNPN, CDR2 SVGIG (reference sequence). Trimming removed 7 bases at V and 5 bases at J, with 14 bases between. The CDR3 spans 12 residues. The CDR3 loop is CALTGLSTEAFF. The CDR3, as DNA: TGTGCCTTAACAGGATTGTCTACTGAAGCTTTCTTT.

This clonotype is termed medium-sized. This chain uses TRBV7-3 with TRBJ2-1; 14 nucleotides agree with TRBD2. The trim removed 4 bases at V and 9 bases at J, leaving 11 bases unmatched. The CDR3 length is 17 residues. Germline-derived CDR1 and CDR2 are SGHTA and FQGTGA. The CDR3 loop is CASSSGGTSGSSSEQFF. The CDR3 DNA reads as TGTGCCAGCAGCTCTGGGGGGACTAGCGGGAGTTCAAGTGAGCAGTTCTTC. The full variable domain, with the rest looked up from reference TRBV7-3 and TRBJ2-1, is GAGVSQTPSNKVTEKGKYVELRCDPISGHTALYWYRQSLGQGPEFLIYFQGTGAADDSGLPNDRFFAVRPEGSVSTLKIQRTERGDSAVYLCASSSGGTSGSSSEQFFGPGTRLTVL.

The sample holds many counts of this clonotype. The chain uses TRBV29-1 and TRBJ2-1; 10 nucleotides match TRBD2. CDR3 length: 13 residues. J was trimmed by 9 bases and V by 4 bases; bases with no gene match: 6. Germline CDR1 reads SQVTM; CDR2 reads ANQGSEA. CDR3 protein: CSVVSGRNGEQFF. CDR3 DNA: TGCAGCGTTGTTAGCGGGAGGAACGGTGAGCAGTTCTTC.

This clonotype has more than one count but fewer than ten. The chain recombines TRBV7-9 with TRBJ2-2; 14 bases agree with TRBD2. Germline lookup yields CDR1 SEHNR and CDR2 FQNEAQ (reference sequence). The CDR3 spans 17 residues. V lost 4 bases, J lost 7 bases, and 8 bases stayed unmatched. The CDR3 loop is CASSSRLAGGPSGELFF. CDR3 DNA: TGTGCCAGCAGCTCCCGACTAGCGGGAGGGCCGAGCGGGGAGCTGTTTTTT.

There are many counts of this clonotype. The rearrangement joins TRBV3-1 to TRBJ1-1; D is ambiguous. In germline, CDR1 is LGHDT, CDR2 YNNKEL (reference sequence). V was trimmed by 10 bases and J by 3 bases, leaving 12 bases between them. This CDR3 region has 12 residues. The CDR3 sequence is CATTGRDTEAFF. The CDR3 nucleotides are TGTGCCACCACGGGGAGGGACACTGAAGCTTTCTTT.

Ten or more counts support this clonotype. V usage is TRBV29-1 and J usage is TRBJ2-1, with D perhaps matching TRBD2 (5 bases). CDR3 length equals 15 residues. V shed 1 base and J shed 3 bases, with 13 bases lying between them. CDR1 SQVTM and CDR2 ANQGSEA come from the germline V gene. The CDR3 is CSVEGGSGFYNEQFF. CDR3 bases: TGCAGCGTTGAAGGCGGGTCGGGATTCTACAATGAGCAGTTCTTC.

CDR3 region: CSVDSESTDTQYF. The CDR3 coding sequence is TGCAGCGTTGATTCGGAGAGCACAGATACGCAGTATTTT. This chain uses TRBV29-1 with TRBJ2-3; D is uncertain. This CDR3 is built from 13 residues. With 3 bases removed from V and 0 bases from J, the gap between germline ends came to 7 bases. In germline, CDR1 is SQVTM, CDR2 ANQGSEA.

This clonotype has ten or more counts. This chain connects TRBV29-1 to TRBJ2-1; no clear D gene. The germline gives CDR1 SQVTM, CDR2 ANQGSEA. This CDR3 has 13 amino acids. Trimming stripped 6 bases from V and 6 bases from J, with 15 bases between. DNA for the CDR3: TGCAGCGTCGAGTGGGGAACCGGCAATGAGCAGTTCTTC. As protein: CSVEWGTGNEQFF.

About this clonotype itself: Given a much more abundant clone one base away, this may be a read error. The chain uses TRBV7-2 and TRBJ1-2, with unresolved D. Trimming took off 7 bases at V and 4 bases at J, with 16 bases between the two ends. The CDR3 length is 14 residues. Germline V CDR1 and CDR2: SGHTA, FQGNSA. The CDR3 DNA is TGTGCCAGCATCCCACGTAAACCCGGCTATGGCTACACCTTC. This translates into CASIPRKPGYGYTF.

In this sample, this clonotype turned up many times. The chain links TRBV20-1 to TRBJ2-7; TRBD1 matches 12 bases. Germline CDR1 is DFQATT and CDR2 is SNEGSKA (reference sequence). This CDR3 is 18 amino acids long. Unmatched junction bases numbered 19, after V lost 6 bases and J lost 4 bases. For the CDR3, the DNA is TGCAGTGCAAAACCGGGACAGGGGGCCTCTTCTGGAACTTACGAGCAGTACTTC. Residues: CSAKPGQGASSGTYEQYF.

This clonotype was counted many times. The chain uses TRBV29-1 and TRBJ2-2, with D possibly matching TRBD1 (6 bases). V was trimmed by 0 bases and J by 6 bases, leaving 11 bases between them. In germline, CDR1 is SQVTM, CDR2 ANQGSEA. The CDR3 covers 14 residues. CDR3 residues: CSVEDLGGSGELFF. CDR3 coding DNA: TGCAGCGTTGAAGATCTAGGGGGATCCGGGGAGCTGTTTTTT.

This clonotype was counted only a few times. The chain recombines TRBV7-2 with TRBJ2-4, with 7 bases identical to TRBD1. Germline V CDR1 and CDR2: SGHTA, FQGNSA. The J segment lost 0 bases and the V segment lost 5 bases, leaving 13 bases of the junction unmatched. The CDR3 is 18 residues long. CDR3 protein: CASSHGTEYILAKNIQYF. CDR3 sequence (DNA): TGTGCCAGCAGCCACGGGACAGAGTATATACTAGCCAAAAACATTCAGTACTTC.

V is TRBV3-1 and J is TRBJ1-3; D is uncertain. The CDR3 runs to 12 residues. Per germline, CDR1 LGHDT and CDR2 YNNKEL (reference sequence). V was trimmed by 6 bases and J by 8 bases, leaving 11 bases between them. CDR3: CASSRISDTIYF. DNA for the CDR3: TGTGCCAGCAGTCGCATCTCGGACACCATATATTTT. Using reference TRBV3-1 and TRBJ1-3 for the parts outside the CDR3, the full variable domain is DTAVSQTPKYLVTQMGNDKSIKCEQNLGHDTMYWYKQDSKKFLKIMFSYNNKELIINETVPNRFSPKSPDKAHLNLHINSLELGDSAVYFCASSRISDTIYFGEGSWLTVV.

This clonotype came up many times. This rearrangement joins TRBV9 to TRBJ2-3, with a possible D match to TRBD1 (5 bases). The germline V gene has CDR1 SGDLS and CDR2 YYNGEE. CDR3 length: 14 amino acids. With 0 bases removed from V and 5 bases from J, the gap between germline ends came to 10 bases. DNA of the CDR3: TGTGCCAGCAGCGTAGGGCCTAGGGGAGATACGCAGTATTTT. This encodes CASSVGPRGDTQYF. Based on the CDR3 plus reference TRBV9 and TRBJ2-3, the full variable domain is DSGVTQTPKHLITATGQRVTLRCSPRSGDLSVYWYQQSLDQGLQFLIQYYNGEERAKGNILERFSAQQFPDLHSELNLSSLELGDSALYFCASSVGPRGDTQYFGPGTRLTVL.

The V call is TRBV7-9, the J call TRBJ2-5; TRBD1 matches at 8 bases. The V and J ends lost 7 bases and 5 bases, in that order; junction bases with no gene match: 6. Germline assignment: CDR1 SEHNR and CDR2 FQNEAQ (reference sequence). CDR3 length equals 13 residues. Here the CDR3 reads CASTRTGIETQYF. CDR3 DNA: TGTGCCAGCACCAGGACAGGGATCGAGACCCAGTACTTC. Based on the CDR3 plus reference TRBV7-9 and TRBJ2-5, the full variable domain is DTGVSQNPRHKITKRGQNVTFRCDPISEHNRLYWYRQTLGQGPEFLTYFQNEAQLEKSRLLSDRFSAERPKGSFSTLEIQRTEQGDSAMYLCASTRTGIETQYFGPGTRLLVL.